This is a list of T cell receptor beta chains from one sample in a study of cytotoxic CD8 clonotypes in ibrutinib-treated CLL. The data were produced by immunoSEQ multiplex PCR, yet TCRdb's version contains in-frame clones alone and is incomplete. The profile covers 97,000 or so clones, with almost 80% appearing a single time and about 34% taken by the ten largest. This material consisted of PBMCs, taken after 12 months of ibrutinib treatment. Every receptor here comes from a human donor with chronic lymphocytic leukemia. CDR3s include the opening cysteine and the closing phenylalanine or tryptophan. Fields, in order: D gene, J gene, clone size, V gene, CDR3 DNA, CDR3 protein. D genes are given only for firm matches. Expanded clones get a size class; other rows say once, few or many, or leave the size out.

>.|TRBJ2-5|.|TRBV9
TGTGCCAGCAACAATGAATGGGGAGGATTGGAGACCCAGTACTTC
CASNNEWGGLETQYF
>.|TRBJ2-2|.|TRBV7-3
TGTGCCAGCAGCTTAACGTCGACACCTCCCGGGGAGCTGTTTTTT
CASSLTSTPPGELFF
>.|TRBJ1-5|.|TRBV18
TGTGCCAGCTCACCAGAGTGGGGGGATCAGCCCCAGCATTTT
CASSPEWGDQPQHF
>.|TRBJ1-1|.|TRBV5-1
TGCGCCAGCAGCTTCCAGACAGACATGAACACTGAAGCTTTCTTT
CASSFQTDMNTEAFF
>TRBD2|TRBJ2-3|many|TRBV7-8
TGTGCCAGCAGCTATAACCGGGGGGGGAGCACAGATACGCAGTATTTT
CASSYNRGGSTDTQYF
>TRBD1|TRBJ1-1|.|TRBV29-1
TGCAGGGCAGGGGGCGACACTGAAGCTTTCTTT
CRAGGDTEAFF
>.|TRBJ2-6|.|TRBV5-1
TGCGCCAGCAGCTTGGCCCCCTTGGCTGGGGCCAACGTCCTGACTTTC
CASSLAPLAGANVLTF
>TRBD1|TRBJ2-7|.|TRBV5-1
TGCGCCAGCAGCTTGGAGACAGGGAGCTCCTACGAGCAGTACTTC
CASSLETGSSYEQYF
>.|TRBJ1-2|few|TRBV28
TGTGCCAGCAGTTCCGGACGCTACGGCTACACCTTC
CASSSGRYGYTF
>TRBD1|TRBJ2-7|.|TRBV13
TGTGCCAGCAGCTTCAATACAGGGGGCTCGGACGAGCAGTACTTC
CASSFNTGGSDEQYF
>TRBD1|TRBJ1-2|.|TRBV6-5
TGTGCCAGCAGTAAACCGGGACAGGGGGTGTATGGCTACACCTTC
CASSKPGQGVYGYTF
>.|TRBJ1-1|.|TRBV7-2
TGTGCCAGCAGCCGTAATGGGAACACTGAAGCTTTCTTT
CASSRNGNTEAFF
>TRBD1|TRBJ1-1|large|TRBV6-6
TGTGCCAGCACGACAGGGGGCAACACTGAAGCTTTCTTT
CASTTGGNTEAFF
>TRBD1|TRBJ2-1|few|TRBV7-3
TGTGCCAGCAGCTCCCGGGACAGGGGATCACATGAGCAGTTCTTC
CASSSRDRGSHEQFF
>.|TRBJ2-6|.|TRBV30
TGTGCCTGGAATACGGGCAGTCGGACTACCTCCTCTGGGGCCAACGTCCTGACTTTC
CAWNTGSRTTSSGANVLTF
>TRBD1|TRBJ1-1|.|TRBV6-5
TGTGCCAGCAGGAGAGGGACAGAGAACACTGAAGCTTTCTTT
CASRRGTENTEAFF
>.|TRBJ1-1|.|TRBV25-1
TGTGCCAGCGTAGGGGAGGGTACTGAAGCTTTCTTT
CASVGEGTEAFF
>.|TRBJ2-7|.|TRBV6-5
TGTGCCAGCAGTTATACGGTTGGGGAGCAGTACTTC
CASSYTVGEQYF
>.|TRBJ1-1|many|TRBV19
TGTGCCAGTAGTAATGACTACACTGAAGCTTTCTTT
CASSNDYTEAFF
>TRBD1|TRBJ1-2|.|TRBV6-1
TGTGCCAGCAGGAGACAGGGTTTTTATGGCTACACCTTC
CASRRQGFYGYTF
>TRBD1|TRBJ2-2|.|TRBV27
TGTGCCAGCAGACCCGGGACAGGGGCTACCGGGGAGCTGTTTTTT
CASRPGTGATGELFF
>TRBD1|TRBJ2-7|.|TRBV10-3
TGTGCCATCAGTGAGGTCCCCGGGACAGGCGGGTACGAGCAGTACTTC
CAISEVPGTGGYEQYF
>.|TRBJ1-2|few|TRBV4-1
TGCGCCAGCAGCCAAGTTTCCGGAGACTATGGCTACACCTTC
CASSQVSGDYGYTF
>.|TRBJ1-5|.|TRBV6-1
TGTGCCAGCAGTAACAAGCAGGGGTCCACCCAGCCCCAGCATTTT
CASSNKQGSTQPQHF
>.|TRBJ1-1|.|TRBV6-6
TGTGCCAGCAGTCCCGGGGCAGGACTGAACACTGAAGCTTTCTTT
CASSPGAGLNTEAFF
>.|TRBJ2-3|.|TRBV5-5
TGTGCCAGCAGCTTCACCGGGAGCACAGATACGCAGTATTTT
CASSFTGSTDTQYF
>TRBD1|TRBJ1-5|.|TRBV19
TGTGCCAGTAGTTCTTCGGGACAGGTTGTACAGCCCCAGCATTTT
CASSSSGQVVQPQHF
>.|TRBJ2-1|.|TRBV18
TGTGCCAGCTCATCCATCAAAATGGATAGCTCCTACAATGAGCAGTTCTTC
CASSSIKMDSSYNEQFF
>TRBD1|TRBJ2-1|.|TRBV6-6
TGTGCCAGCAGTTCCCCGACAGGGGAGTGGAATGAGCAGTTCTTC
CASSSPTGEWNEQFF
>.|TRBJ2-5|.|TRBV28
TGTGCCAGCAGTTTCTTAAACAACCAGTACTTC
CASSFLNNQYF
>.|TRBJ2-1|.|TRBV19
TGTGCCAGTAGAGGGCAGGCCTACAATGAGCAGTTCTTC
CASRGQAYNEQFF
>.|TRBJ1-1|.|TRBV6-6
TGTGCCAGCAGTTTCCGAGGGGCGCGCGGTGAAGCTTTCTTT
CASSFRGARGEAFF
>.|TRBJ2-7|.|TRBV7-2
TGTGCCAGCAGCTTAGACGGCGGGCTTGCCTACGAGCAGTACTTC
CASSLDGGLAYEQYF
>TRBD1|TRBJ1-5|few|TRBV12-5
TGTGCTAGTGGTTCGACAGGGGGCCATCAGCCCCAGCATTTT
CASGSTGGHQPQHF
>.|TRBJ1-1|.|TRBV12-5
TGTGCTAGTGGTCCCCCCCGGGGATTGAACACTGAAGCTTTCTTT
CASGPPRGLNTEAFF